This entry features one T cell receptor beta chain sequence. What it recognizes is unknown. From germline, CDR1 is LGHNA and CDR2 YNFKEQ. The ends lost 1 base at V and 4 bases at J; junction bases unmatched: 4. The CDR3 extends over 15 amino acids. This record comes from a study of T cell responses to AZD1222 COVID-19 vaccine. Study results and limitations: All repertoire sampling was performed exclusively after the peak T cell response. Clonal diversity was possibly underestimated, and white British individuals and females predominated among donors.

TCRdb keeps only in-frame clones here, not all; method: immunoSEQ multiplex PCR. The data show 100,000 to 150,000 clones, about 87% seen once. The specimen was peripheral blood, collected on day 0 of AZD1222 vaccination. The chain couples TRBV4-2 to TRBJ2-1; 7 nucleotides match TRBD2. This clonotype was obtained from an adult in good health. CDR3 coding DNA: TGTGCCAGCAGCCAAGTCGGCGGGGGTTACAATGAGCAGTTCTTC. Residues: CASSQVGGGYNEQFF.